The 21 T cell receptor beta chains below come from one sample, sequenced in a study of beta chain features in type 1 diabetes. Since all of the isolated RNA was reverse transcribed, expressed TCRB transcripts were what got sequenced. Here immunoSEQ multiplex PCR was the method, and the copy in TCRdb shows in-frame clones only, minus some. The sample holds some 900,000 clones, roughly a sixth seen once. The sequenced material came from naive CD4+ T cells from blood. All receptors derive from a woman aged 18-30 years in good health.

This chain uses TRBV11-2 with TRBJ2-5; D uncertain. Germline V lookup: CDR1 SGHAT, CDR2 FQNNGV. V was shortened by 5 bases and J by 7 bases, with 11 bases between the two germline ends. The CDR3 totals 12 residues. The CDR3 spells CASSRPKGTQYF. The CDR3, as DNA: TGTGCCAGCAGCCGACCGAAGGGGACCCAGTACTTC.

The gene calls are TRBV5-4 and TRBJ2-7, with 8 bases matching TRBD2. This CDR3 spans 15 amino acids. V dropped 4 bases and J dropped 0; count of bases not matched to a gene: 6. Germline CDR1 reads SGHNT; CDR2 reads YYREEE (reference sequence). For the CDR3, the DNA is TGTGCCAGCAGCCCGGGGGGGGCTAACTCCTACGAGCAGTACTTC. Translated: CASSPGGANSYEQYF.

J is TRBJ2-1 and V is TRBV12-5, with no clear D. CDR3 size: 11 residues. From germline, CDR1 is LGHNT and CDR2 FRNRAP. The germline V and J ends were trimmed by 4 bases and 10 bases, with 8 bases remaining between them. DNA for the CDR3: TGTGCTAGTGGTTCAGTTCGGGAGCAGTTCTTC. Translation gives CASGSVREQFF. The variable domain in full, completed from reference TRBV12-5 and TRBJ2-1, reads DARVTQTPRHKVTEMGQEVTMRCQPILGHNTVFWYRQTMMQGLELLAYFRNRAPLDDSGMPKDRFSAEMPDATLATLKIQPSEPRDSAVYFCASGSVREQFFGPGTRLTVL.

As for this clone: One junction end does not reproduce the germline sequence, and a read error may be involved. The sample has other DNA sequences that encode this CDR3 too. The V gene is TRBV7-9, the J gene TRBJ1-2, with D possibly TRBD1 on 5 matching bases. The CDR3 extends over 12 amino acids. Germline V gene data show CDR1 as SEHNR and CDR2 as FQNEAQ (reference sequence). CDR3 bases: TGTGCCAGCAGGACAGACAACTATGGTTACACCTTC. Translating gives CASRTDNYGYTF.

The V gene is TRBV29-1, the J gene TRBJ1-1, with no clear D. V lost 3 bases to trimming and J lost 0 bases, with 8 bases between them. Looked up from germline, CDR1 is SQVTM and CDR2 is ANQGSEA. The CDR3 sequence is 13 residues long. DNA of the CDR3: TGCAGCGTTGAGGGCGTACTGAACACTGAAGCTTTCTTT. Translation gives CSVEGVLNTEAFF.

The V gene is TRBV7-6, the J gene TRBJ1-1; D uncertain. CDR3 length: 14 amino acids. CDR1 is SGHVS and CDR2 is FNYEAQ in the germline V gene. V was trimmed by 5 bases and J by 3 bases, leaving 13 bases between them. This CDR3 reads CASSPIRGDTEAFF. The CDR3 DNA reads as TGTGCCAGCAGCCCAATACGGGGTGACACTGAAGCTTTCTTT. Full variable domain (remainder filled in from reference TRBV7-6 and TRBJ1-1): GAGVSQSPRYKVTKRGQDVALRCDPISGHVSLYWYRQALGQGPEFLTYFNYEAQQDKSGLPNDRFSAERPEGSISTLTIQRTEQRDSAMYRCASSPIRGDTEAFFGQGTRLTVV.

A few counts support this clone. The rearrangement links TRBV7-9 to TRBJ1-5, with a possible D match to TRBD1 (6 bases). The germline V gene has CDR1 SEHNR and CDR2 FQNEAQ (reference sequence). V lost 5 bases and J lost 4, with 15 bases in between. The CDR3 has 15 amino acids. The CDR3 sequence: CASSLGGQVNQPQHF. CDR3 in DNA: TGTGCCAGCAGCCTCGGGGGCCAGGTAAATCAGCCCCAGCATTTT. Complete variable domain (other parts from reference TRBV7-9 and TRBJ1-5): DTGVSQNPRHKITKRGQNVTFRCDPISEHNRLYWYRQTLGQGPEFLTYFQNEAQLEKSRLLSDRFSAERPKGSFSTLEIQRTEQGDSAMYLCASSLGGQVNQPQHFGDGTRLSIL.

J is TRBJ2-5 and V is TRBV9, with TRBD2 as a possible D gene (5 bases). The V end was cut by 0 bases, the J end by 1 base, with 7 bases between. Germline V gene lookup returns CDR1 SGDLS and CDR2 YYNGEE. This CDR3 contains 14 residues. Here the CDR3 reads CASSVGSVQETQYF. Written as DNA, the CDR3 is TGTGCCAGCAGCGTAGGTAGCGTCCAAGAGACCCAGTACTTC.

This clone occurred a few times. The CDR3 coding sequence is TGTGCCAGCAGCCAAAGCGGGAGGGCCCACAATGAGCAGTTCTTC. Its translation: CASSQSGRAHNEQFF. The genes are TRBV7-2 and TRBJ2-1, with 10 bases matching TRBD2. The V gene's germline CDR1 is SGHTA and CDR2 FQGNSA. V shed 5 bases and J 5 bases; nucleotides not matched to a gene: 6. The CDR3 contains 15 residues.

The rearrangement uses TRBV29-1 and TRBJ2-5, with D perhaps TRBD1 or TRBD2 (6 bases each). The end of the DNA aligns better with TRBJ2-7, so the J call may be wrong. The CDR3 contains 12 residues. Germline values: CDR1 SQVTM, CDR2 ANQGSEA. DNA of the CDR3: TGCAGCGTTGGGGGGGCCTCCTACGAGCAGTACTTC. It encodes CSVGGASYEQYF.

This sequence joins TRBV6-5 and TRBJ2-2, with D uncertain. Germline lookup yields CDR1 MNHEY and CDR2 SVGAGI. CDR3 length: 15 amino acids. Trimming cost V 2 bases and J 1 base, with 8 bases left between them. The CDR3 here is CASSYGSGNTGELFF. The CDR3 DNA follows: TGTGCCAGCAGTTACGGGTCAGGGAACACCGGGGAGCTGTTTTTT.

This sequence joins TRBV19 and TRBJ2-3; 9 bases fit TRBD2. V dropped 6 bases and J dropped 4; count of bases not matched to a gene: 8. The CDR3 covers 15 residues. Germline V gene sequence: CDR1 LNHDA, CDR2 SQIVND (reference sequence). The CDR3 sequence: CASRDSGSIADTQYF. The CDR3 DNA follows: TGTGCCAGTAGAGATAGCGGGAGCATCGCAGATACGCAGTATTTT.

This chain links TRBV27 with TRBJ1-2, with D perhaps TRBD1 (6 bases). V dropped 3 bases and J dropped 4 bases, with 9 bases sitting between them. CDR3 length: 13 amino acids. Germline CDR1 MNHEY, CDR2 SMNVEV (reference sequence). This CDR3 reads CASSFAGVYGYTF. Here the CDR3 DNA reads TGTGCCAGCAGTTTTGCAGGGGTCTATGGCTACACCTTC.

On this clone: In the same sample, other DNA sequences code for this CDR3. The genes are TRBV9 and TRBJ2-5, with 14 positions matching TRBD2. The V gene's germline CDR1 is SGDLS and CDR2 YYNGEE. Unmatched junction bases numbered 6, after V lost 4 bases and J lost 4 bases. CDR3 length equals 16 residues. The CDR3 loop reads CASSPRLAGGPETQYF. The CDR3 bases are TGTGCCAGCAGCCCTCGACTAGCGGGAGGGCCAGAGACCCAGTACTTC.

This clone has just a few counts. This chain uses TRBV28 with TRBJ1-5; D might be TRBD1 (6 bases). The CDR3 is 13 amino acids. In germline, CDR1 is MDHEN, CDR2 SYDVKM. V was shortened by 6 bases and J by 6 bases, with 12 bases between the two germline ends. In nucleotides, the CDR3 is TGTGCCAGCAGAATCGGGACAATTCAGCCCCAGCATTTT. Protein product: CASRIGTIQPQHF.

The CDR3 DNA reads TGTGCCAGCAGGGGAGCGGGAGGCCCCACCGGGGAGCTGTTTTTT. It codes for CASRGAGGPTGELFF. The chain employs TRBV2 and TRBJ2-2; 9 bases line up with TRBD2. The CDR3 consists of 15 residues. CDR1 SNHLY and CDR2 FYNNEI come from the germline V gene. Losses at the gene ends were 6 bases for V and 4 bases for J; bases not matched to a gene: 6.

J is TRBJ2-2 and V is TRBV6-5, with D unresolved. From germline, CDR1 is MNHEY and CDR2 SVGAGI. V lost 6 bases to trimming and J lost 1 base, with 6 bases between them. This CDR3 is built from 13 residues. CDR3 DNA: TGTGCCAGCAGAACGGTGAACACCGGGGAGCTGTTTTTT. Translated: CASRTVNTGELFF.

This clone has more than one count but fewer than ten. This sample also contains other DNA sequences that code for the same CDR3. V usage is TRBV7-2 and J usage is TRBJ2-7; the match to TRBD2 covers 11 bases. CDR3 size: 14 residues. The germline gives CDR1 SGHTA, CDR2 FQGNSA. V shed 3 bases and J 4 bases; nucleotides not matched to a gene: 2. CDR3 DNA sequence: TGTGCCAGCAGCTTGGCTAGCGGGGGGTACGAGCAGTACTTC. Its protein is CASSLASGGYEQYF.

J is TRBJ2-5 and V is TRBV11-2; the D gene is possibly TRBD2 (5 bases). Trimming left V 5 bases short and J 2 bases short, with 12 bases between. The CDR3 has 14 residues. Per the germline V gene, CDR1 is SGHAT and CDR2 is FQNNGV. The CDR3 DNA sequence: TGTGCCAGCAGCAATTCCCGGGGACAAGAGACCCAGTACTTC. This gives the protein CASSNSRGQETQYF.

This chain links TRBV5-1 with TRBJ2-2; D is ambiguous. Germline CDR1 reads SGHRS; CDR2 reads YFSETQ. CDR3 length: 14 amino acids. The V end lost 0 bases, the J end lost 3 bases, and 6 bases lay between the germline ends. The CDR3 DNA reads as TGCGCCAGCAGCTTGGGCCCGGACACCGGGGAGCTGTTTTTT. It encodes CASSLGPDTGELFF.

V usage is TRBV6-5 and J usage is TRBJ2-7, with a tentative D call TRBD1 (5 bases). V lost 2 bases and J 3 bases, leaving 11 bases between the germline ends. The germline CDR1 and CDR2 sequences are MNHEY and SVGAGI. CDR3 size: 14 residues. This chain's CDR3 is CASSYQGSNYEQYF. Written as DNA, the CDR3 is TGTGCCAGCAGTTACCAGGGATCTAACTACGAGCAGTACTTC.